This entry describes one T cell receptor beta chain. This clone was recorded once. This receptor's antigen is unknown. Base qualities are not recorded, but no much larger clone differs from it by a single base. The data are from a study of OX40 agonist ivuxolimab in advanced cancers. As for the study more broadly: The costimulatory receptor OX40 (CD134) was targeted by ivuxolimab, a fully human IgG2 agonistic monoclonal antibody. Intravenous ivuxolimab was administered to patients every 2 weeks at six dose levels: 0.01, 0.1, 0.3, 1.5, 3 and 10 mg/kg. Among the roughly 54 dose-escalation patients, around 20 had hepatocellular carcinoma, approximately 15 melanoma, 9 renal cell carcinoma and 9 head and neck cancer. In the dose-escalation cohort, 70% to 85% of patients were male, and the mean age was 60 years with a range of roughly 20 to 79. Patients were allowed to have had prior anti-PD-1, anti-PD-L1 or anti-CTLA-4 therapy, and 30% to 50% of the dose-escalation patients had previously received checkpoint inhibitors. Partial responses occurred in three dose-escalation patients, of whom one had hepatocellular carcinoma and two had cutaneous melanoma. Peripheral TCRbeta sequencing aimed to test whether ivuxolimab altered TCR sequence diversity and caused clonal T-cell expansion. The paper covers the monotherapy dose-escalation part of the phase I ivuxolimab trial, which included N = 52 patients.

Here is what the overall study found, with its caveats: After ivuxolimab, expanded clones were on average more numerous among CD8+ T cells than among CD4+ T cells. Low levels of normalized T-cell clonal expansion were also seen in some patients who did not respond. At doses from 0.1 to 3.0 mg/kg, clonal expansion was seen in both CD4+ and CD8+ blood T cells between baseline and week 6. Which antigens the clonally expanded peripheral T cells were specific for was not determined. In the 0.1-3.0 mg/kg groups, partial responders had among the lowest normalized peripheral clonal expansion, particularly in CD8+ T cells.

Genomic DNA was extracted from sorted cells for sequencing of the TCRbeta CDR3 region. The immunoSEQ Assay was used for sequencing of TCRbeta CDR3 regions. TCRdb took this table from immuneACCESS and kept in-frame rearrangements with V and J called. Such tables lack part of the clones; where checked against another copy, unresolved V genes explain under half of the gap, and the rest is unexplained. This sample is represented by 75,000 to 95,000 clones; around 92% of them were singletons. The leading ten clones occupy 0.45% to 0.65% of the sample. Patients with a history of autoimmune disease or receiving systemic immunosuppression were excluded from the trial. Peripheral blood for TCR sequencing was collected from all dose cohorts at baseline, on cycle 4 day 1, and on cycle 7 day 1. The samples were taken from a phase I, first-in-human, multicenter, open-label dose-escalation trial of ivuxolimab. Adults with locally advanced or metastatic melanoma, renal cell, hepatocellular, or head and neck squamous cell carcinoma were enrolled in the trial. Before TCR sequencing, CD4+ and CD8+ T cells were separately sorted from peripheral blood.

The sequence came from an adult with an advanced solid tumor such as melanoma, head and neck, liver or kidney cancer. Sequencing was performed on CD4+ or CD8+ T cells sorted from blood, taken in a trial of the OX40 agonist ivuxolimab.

In nucleotide form, the sequence is TGTGCCAGCAGCTTACTAGGGAGAACGAACACCGGGGAGCTGTTTTTT. This gives the protein CASSLLGRTNTGELFF. The chain was built from TRBV7-2 and TRBJ2-2; a tentative D call is TRBD2 (5 bases match). CDR1 and CDR2 are drawn from the germline V gene: SGHTA, FQGNSA. Cut back by 2 bases and 0 bases, the V and J ends lie 10 bases apart. From its cysteine to its phenylalanine, the CDR3 spans 16 amino acids. This entry keeps only the CDR3 DNA: 48 bases, framed from base 1.